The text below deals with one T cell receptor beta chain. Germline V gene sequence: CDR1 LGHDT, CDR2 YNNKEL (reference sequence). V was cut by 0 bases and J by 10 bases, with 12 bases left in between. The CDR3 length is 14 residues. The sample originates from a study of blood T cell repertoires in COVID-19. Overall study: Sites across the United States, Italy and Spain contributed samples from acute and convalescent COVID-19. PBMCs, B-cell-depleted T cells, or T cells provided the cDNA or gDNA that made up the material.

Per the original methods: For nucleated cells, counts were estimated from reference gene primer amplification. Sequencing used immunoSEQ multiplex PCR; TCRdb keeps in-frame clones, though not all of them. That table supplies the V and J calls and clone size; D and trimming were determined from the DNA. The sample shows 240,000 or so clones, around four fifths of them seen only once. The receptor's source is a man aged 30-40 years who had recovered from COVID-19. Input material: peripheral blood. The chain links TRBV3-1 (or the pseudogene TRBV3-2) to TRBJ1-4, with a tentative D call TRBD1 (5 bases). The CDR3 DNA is TGTGCCAGCAGCCAAGATGGGCAGGGTGGAAAACTGTTTTTT. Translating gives CASSQDGQGGKLFF.